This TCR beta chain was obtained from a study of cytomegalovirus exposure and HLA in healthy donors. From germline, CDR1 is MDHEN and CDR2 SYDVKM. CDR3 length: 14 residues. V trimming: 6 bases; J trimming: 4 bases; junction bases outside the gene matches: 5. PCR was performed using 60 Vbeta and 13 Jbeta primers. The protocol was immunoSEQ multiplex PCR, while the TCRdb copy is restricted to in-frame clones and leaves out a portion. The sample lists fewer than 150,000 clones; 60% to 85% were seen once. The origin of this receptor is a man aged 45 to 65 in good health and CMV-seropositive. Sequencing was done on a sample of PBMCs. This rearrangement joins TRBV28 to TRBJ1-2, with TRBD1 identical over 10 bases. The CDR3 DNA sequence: TGTGCCAGCAGAGGGACAGGGGACGCCTATGGCTACACCTTC. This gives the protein CASRGTGDAYGYTF.